The 9 T cell receptor beta chains reported below all come from one sample, sequenced in a study of monozygotic twins with inflammatory bowel disease. TCRdb reanalyzed the 5' RACE reads and collapses them to one entry per CDR3 protein, without DNA. The sample table includes roughly 330,000 distinct CDR3 sequences. The sequencing sample was made of blood. These receptor sequences come from a human donor with ulcerative colitis or Crohn's disease, or a healthy co-twin of an affected twin (not recorded which).

The J gene is TRBJ2-4, the V gene TRBV19; TCRdb proposes TRBD1, but this gene call is untestable without DNA. There are 16 residues in the CDR3. Germline V gives CDR1 LNHDA, CDR2 SQIVND (reference sequence). Here the CDR3 reads CASSIYGNLAKNIQYF.

The V and J genes are TRBV5-1 and TRBJ2-3; TCRdb designates TRBD2, a call that cannot be tested without DNA. The CDR3 loop spans 13 amino acids. The germline CDR1 and CDR2 sequences are SGHRS and YFSETQ. CDR3 amino acids: CASSRGGTDTQYF.

The J gene is TRBJ2-7, the V gene TRBV9; TCRdb calls TRBD1, which cannot be checked without DNA. This CDR3 is built from 14 residues. Germline CDR1 is SGDLS and CDR2 is YYNGEE. CDR3 region: CASSVGQGLDEQYF.

J is TRBJ1-1 and V is TRBV7-6; as DNA is missing, the TRBD1 call by TCRdb cannot be tested. Germline CDR1 SGHVS, CDR2 FNYEAQ. The CDR3 consists of 12 residues. The CDR3: CASSGGNTEAFF.

The CDR3 region is CASSFGRVFLVF. The chain combines TRBV12-3 or TRBV12-4 with TRBJ2-1. The CDR3 has 12 residues.

The V gene is TRBV5-6, the J gene TRBJ1-3; TCRdb indicates TRBD1, and absent DNA this call remains unverified. CDR1 and CDR2 (germline): SGHDT, YYEEEE. The CDR3 is made up of 15 amino acids. This chain's CDR3 is CASSLGQRRGNTIYF.

The gene calls are TRBV20-1 and TRBJ1-6. CDR3 length: 17 amino acids. Germline CDR1 DFQATT, CDR2 SNEGSKA (reference sequence). The CDR3 loop reads CSARATTGSSYNSPLHF.

The V and J genes are TRBV12-3 or TRBV12-4 and TRBJ1-5. The CDR3 has 13 amino acids. CDR3 loop: CASSFVMGQPQHF.

The CDR3 sequence: CSARGVNEKLFF. The genes are TRBV20-1 and TRBJ1-4. There are 12 residues in the CDR3. Germline CDR1 reads DFQATT; CDR2 reads SNEGSKA (reference sequence).